This is a list of T cell receptor beta chains from one sample in a study of blood T cell repertoires in COVID-19. Measured with immunoSEQ multiplex PCR; TCRdb has only the in-frame clones, and not every one. The sample consists of 100,000 to 110,000 clones, approximately 86% of them appearing once. Specimen: peripheral blood. These receptors came from a man aged 45-65 years with active or convalescent COVID-19. Each CDR3 is given with its conserved first and last residue. Clone sizes are given selectively: once, few, many, or a class where the clone is expanded.

abundance: -; j_gene: TRBJ2-3; v_gene: TRBV15; CDR3aa: CATSSGTYTDTQYF
abundance: -; j_gene: TRBJ2-5; v_gene: TRBV27; CDR3aa: CASSSAGVETQYF
abundance: -; j_gene: TRBJ2-1; v_gene: TRBV7-9; CDR3aa: CASSLGRGRVHEQFF
abundance: -; j_gene: TRBJ2-7; v_gene: TRBV11-2; CDR3aa: CASSFQLAGANEQYF
abundance: -; j_gene: TRBJ2-5; v_gene: TRBV7-9; CDR3aa: CASSPGGPQETQYF
abundance: once; j_gene: TRBJ2-7; v_gene: TRBV18; CDR3aa: CASSPPSALAGESYEQYF
abundance: -; j_gene: TRBJ2-7; v_gene: TRBV20-1; CDR3aa: CSASTPGQGSIEQYF
abundance: -; j_gene: TRBJ1-5; v_gene: TRBV10-2; CDR3aa: CASGTGVNQPQHF
abundance: -; j_gene: TRBJ2-3; v_gene: TRBV11-3; CDR3aa: CASSSSFASQYF
abundance: -; j_gene: TRBJ2-5; v_gene: TRBV11-2; CDR3aa: CASSLGAGGPTTKETQYF
abundance: -; j_gene: TRBJ1-5; v_gene: TRBV24-1; CDR3aa: CATSDRWGEDQPQHF
abundance: -; j_gene: TRBJ2-1; v_gene: TRBV7-7; CDR3aa: CASSPRGEKDEQFF
abundance: -; j_gene: TRBJ1-6; v_gene: TRBV4-1; CDR3aa: CASSQEQNSPLHF
abundance: -; j_gene: TRBJ2-5; v_gene: TRBV1; CDR3aa: CTSSQGGTSGRQTQYF
abundance: -; j_gene: TRBJ1-1; v_gene: TRBV19; CDR3aa: CATTMEPVGRNTEAFF
abundance: -; j_gene: TRBJ2-2; v_gene: TRBV11-3; CDR3aa: CASSLDGMGELFF
abundance: few; j_gene: TRBJ2-3; v_gene: TRBV30; CDR3aa: CAWSAAEVFTDTQYF
abundance: -; j_gene: TRBJ2-3; v_gene: TRBV5-1; CDR3aa: CASSSTGTDTQYF
abundance: few; j_gene: TRBJ2-7; v_gene: TRBV11-2; CDR3aa: CASSLTRLAGNYEQYF
abundance: -; j_gene: TRBJ1-5; v_gene: TRBV11-1; CDR3aa: CASSLAEDQPQHF
abundance: -; j_gene: TRBJ2-3; v_gene: TRBV7-9; CDR3aa: CASSLTGQGWDTQYF
abundance: once; j_gene: TRBJ2-3; v_gene: TRBV2; CDR3aa: CATSWPRQGGNTDTQYF
abundance: -; j_gene: TRBJ1-1; v_gene: TRBV19; CDR3aa: CASSIGGGRMNTEAFF
abundance: few; j_gene: TRBJ1-1; v_gene: TRBV5-6; CDR3aa: CASSLVGAMNTEAFF
abundance: -; j_gene: TRBJ1-2; v_gene: TRBV28; CDR3aa: CASSLGGDYGYTF
abundance: -; j_gene: TRBJ2-7; v_gene: TRBV5-1; CDR3aa: CASSLVSYEQYF
abundance: -; j_gene: TRBJ2-7; v_gene: TRBV5-1; CDR3aa: CASSLAGRENNEQYF
abundance: once; j_gene: TRBJ2-6; v_gene: TRBV6-5; CDR3aa: CASSPGSSGANVLTF